The clone carrying this T cell receptor beta chain was detected only a few times. Its specificity is unknown. This record belongs to a study of T-cell memory formation after mild COVID-19. Germline loops: CDR1 SEHNR, CDR2 FQNEAQ (reference sequence). The ends were cut back, 5 bases at V and 4 bases at J, with 21 bases in the middle. This CDR3 comprises 17 residues. Using constant-segment primers, 5'RACE produced TCR alpha and TCR beta cDNA libraries carrying sample barcodes and UMIs. Via MiXCR, TCRdb re-called the 5' RACE reads, giving one row per CDR3 protein. Of about 250,000 distinct CDR3 sequences listed, 18% are singletons. Notes on the study in general: Confirmation was lacking for SARS-CoV-2 specificity of second-wave clones that peaked on day 37. Contracting clones, day 15 to 85, had balanced CD4/CD8, and later expanders favored CD4+. Pre-infection memory held some responding clones, suggesting pre-existing cross-reactive T cells responded.

This clonotype was obtained from a man aged 18 to 29 who had mild COVID-19 (a few samples of this study predate the infection). Cell type and time point are not known. The specimen sequenced was PBMCs or a T cell subset sorted from them (not recorded which). The chain recombines TRBV7-9 with TRBJ1-5, with D unresolved. This chain's CDR3 is CASSETADGYNNQPQHF. CDR3 DNA: TGTGCCAGCAGCGAAACCGCGGACGGCTATAATAATCAGCCCCAGCATTTT.